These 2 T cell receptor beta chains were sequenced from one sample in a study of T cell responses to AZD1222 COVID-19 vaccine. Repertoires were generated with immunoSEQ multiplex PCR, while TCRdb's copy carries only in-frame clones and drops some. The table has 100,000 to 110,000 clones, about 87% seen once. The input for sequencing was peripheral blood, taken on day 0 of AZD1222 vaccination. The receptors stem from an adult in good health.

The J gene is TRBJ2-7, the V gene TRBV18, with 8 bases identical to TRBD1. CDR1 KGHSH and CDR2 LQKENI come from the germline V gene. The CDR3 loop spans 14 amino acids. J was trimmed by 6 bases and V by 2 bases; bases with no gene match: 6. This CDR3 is CASSPGRGQSEQYF. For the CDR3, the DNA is TGTGCCAGCTCACCAGGCAGGGGGCAGAGCGAGCAGTACTTC.

CDR3 residues: CASSLEVSASEKLFF. CDR3 bases: TGTGCCAGCAGCTTAGAGGTATCGGCAAGCGAAAAACTGTTTTTT. V is TRBV7-6 and J is TRBJ1-4, with unresolved D. The germline CDR1 and CDR2 sequences are SGHVS and FNYEAQ. This CDR3 is built from 15 residues. Deletions cut 1 base from V and 8 bases from J, with 14 bases between.